These 24 T cell receptor beta chains came from one sample sequenced in a study of vaccination effects on CD4 cells after COVID-19. The repertoire was sequenced with immunoSEQ multiplex PCR; TCRdb's copy has only in-frame clones and lacks some. There are more than 55,000 clones in the sample; 78% occur only once, and about 4.4% lies in the top ten. Subsequent to a culture period of less than twelve days, CD4+ T cells were isolated. Either the BNT162b2 or mRNA-1273 vaccine was given to participants in two doses. For these TCRs, the target antigens are not known. The material sequenced was CD4+ T cells from PBMCs cultured without peptide, taken after COVID-19 vaccination. The receptor set was obtained from a human donor who received a COVID-19 vaccine.

This sequence joins TRBV4-2 and TRBJ1-5; D may be TRBD1 (5 bases). CDR3 size: 17 residues. CDR1 is LGHNA, CDR2 YNFKEQ, per germline. V was pared by 0 bases and J by 2 bases, with 14 bases between. This CDR3 is CASSQDPGVRGNQPQHF. In DNA, the CDR3 is TGTGCCAGCAGCCAAGATCCGGGGGTGAGAGGCAATCAGCCCCAGCATTTT.

The gene calls are TRBV28 and TRBJ2-1; no firm D call. Germline loops: CDR1 MDHEN, CDR2 SYDVKM. V lost 3 bases, J lost 4 bases, and 13 bases lay in between. The CDR3 consists of 15 residues. The CDR3 DNA follows: TGTGCCAGCAGTTTTATAAGGACGTCGTACAATGAGCAGTTCTTC. It encodes CASSFIRTSYNEQFF.

The V call is TRBV5-1, the J call TRBJ2-7; 11 bases fit TRBD2. This CDR3 has 15 residues. The germline V gene has CDR1 SGHRS and CDR2 YFSETQ. V lost 5 bases and J lost 3; bases outside the gene matches: 7. CDR3 loop: CASRPGTSGLYEQYF. The CDR3 DNA reads as TGCGCCAGCAGGCCCGGGACTAGCGGTCTCTACGAGCAGTACTTC.

This chain uses TRBV18 with TRBJ1-3, with TRBD1 identical over 8 bases. Germline V gene lookup returns CDR1 KGHSH and CDR2 LQKENI. There are 14 residues in the CDR3. Trimming removed 4 bases from V and 4 bases from J; junction bases left unmatched: 3. CDR3: CASSLGTGGNTIYF. The CDR3 nucleotides are TGTGCCAGCTCACTTGGGACAGGCGGAAACACCATATATTTT.

The chain uses TRBV9 and TRBJ2-3; 13 nucleotides match TRBD2. The CDR3 runs to 15 residues. Germline lookup yields CDR1 SGDLS and CDR2 YYNGEE. The junction had 2 bases not matched to a gene; V was cut back by 3 bases and J by 4 bases. CDR3 region: CASSAGLAGADTQYF. DNA of the CDR3: TGTGCCAGCAGCGCCGGACTAGCGGGGGCAGATACGCAGTATTTT.

The rearrangement uses TRBV6-5 and TRBJ2-7, with a possible D match to TRBD2 (6 bases). The ends were cut back, 5 bases at V and 2 bases at J, with 16 bases in the middle. The CDR3 loop spans 15 amino acids. Per the germline V gene, CDR1 is MNHEY and CDR2 is SVGAGI. The CDR3 sequence: CASSPPGLIPYEQYF. The DNA of the CDR3 is TGTGCCAGCAGTCCTCCGGGACTCATTCCCTACGAGCAGTACTTC.

The rearrangement links TRBV7-9 to TRBJ2-2; D is possibly TRBD1 or TRBD2 (5 bases each). The CDR3 is 15 residues long. In germline, CDR1 is SEHNR, CDR2 FQNEAQ (reference sequence). Between the trimmed V and J ends, which lost 5 bases and 4 bases, there was a span of 14 bases. The CDR3 is CASSPPGRRTGELFF. CDR3 bases: TGTGCCAGCAGCCCACCGGGACGGCGCACCGGGGAGCTGTTTTTT.

This clone was observed a handful of times. A read error may produce the germline difference seen at one junction end. The gene calls are TRBV3-1 (or the pseudogene TRBV3-2) and TRBJ1-4; TRBD1 aligns across 8 bases. The CDR3 covers 15 residues. Germline lookup yields CDR1 LGHDT and CDR2 YNNKEL (reference sequence). The CDR3 DNA reads TGTGCCAGCAGCCCCACCGGGACAGGATTTCCCTCCCCACTTTTT. Residues: CASSPTGTGFPSPLF.

The chain combines TRBV4-3 with TRBJ2-2; 8 nucleotides line up with TRBD2. This CDR3 is 17 amino acids long. Germline V CDR1 and CDR2: LGHNA, YSLEER. J gave up 6 bases and V 0 bases, and 9 bases lay outside the gene matches. The DNA of the CDR3 is TGCGCCAGCAGCCAAGACCTATGGGGTAGCGGGGCCGGGGAGCTGTTTTTT. Amino acid sequence: CASSQDLWGSGAGELFF.

The sample holds a few counts of this clone. V gene TRBV30 combines with J gene TRBJ1-2; D might be TRBD1 (5 bases). Germline lookup yields CDR1 GTSNPN and CDR2 SVGIG (reference sequence). CDR3 size: 13 residues. Trimming cost V 0 bases and J 7 bases, with 12 bases left between them. This chain's CDR3 is CAWSVRLQGGYTF. In DNA form, the CDR3 reads TGTGCCTGGAGTGTAAGGTTGCAGGGTGGCTACACCTTC.

The chain joins TRBV5-4 to TRBJ1-6, with D possibly matching TRBD1 (5 bases). Deletions cut 0 bases from V and 10 bases from J, with 14 bases between. CDR1 and CDR2 (germline): SGHNT, YYREEE (reference sequence). The CDR3 is 15 amino acids. CDR3 bases: TGTGCCAGCAGCTTGGATAGGGTTGGGACCTCACCCCTCCACTTT. This gives the protein CASSLDRVGTSPLHF.

The chain combines TRBV6-4 with TRBJ2-3; D gene ambiguous. Trimming cost V 3 bases and J 0 bases, with 13 bases left between them. This CDR3 comprises 16 residues. Germline lookup yields CDR1 MRHNA and CDR2 SNTAGT. CDR3 sequence (DNA): TGTGCCAGCAGTGAAGAACATAGAGGTAGCACAGATACGCAGTATTTT. Its translation: CASSEEHRGSTDTQYF.

There are a few counts of this clone. The rearrangement uses TRBV9 and TRBJ1-2; 10 nucleotides align to TRBD1. The CDR3 covers 19 residues. V lost 0 bases, J lost 0 bases, and 11 bases stayed unmatched. CDR1 is SGDLS, CDR2 YYNGEE, per germline. CDR3 loop: CASSVDATGGSLANYGYTF. The CDR3 DNA reads TGTGCCAGCAGCGTAGACGCGACAGGGGGCTCCCTTGCTAACTATGGCTACACCTTC.

The chain links TRBV9 to TRBJ2-7; D possibly uses TRBD1 or TRBD2 (5 bases each). The CDR3 is made up of 15 amino acids. Germline CDR1 reads SGDLS; CDR2 reads YYNGEE. V lost 3 bases and J lost 2, with 15 bases in between. CDR3 protein: CASSGGTQSPYEQYF. Here the CDR3 DNA reads TGTGCCAGCAGCGGGGGGACCCAAAGTCCCTACGAGCAGTACTTC.

V and J are TRBV11-2 and TRBJ2-7; D gene ambiguous. CDR1 is SGHAT, CDR2 FQNNGV, per germline. V lost 5 bases, J lost 2 bases, and 10 bases lay in between. The CDR3 totals 13 residues. CDR3 bases: TGTGCCAGCAGCCGGAACCCGACCTACGAGCAGTACTTC. Translation gives CASSRNPTYEQYF.

This clone was counted once. The chain employs TRBV19 and TRBJ1-2, with D unresolved. Trimming removed 5 bases from V and 8 bases from J, with 18 bases in between. Germline V gives CDR1 LNHDA, CDR2 SQIVND (reference sequence). CDR3 length: 14 amino acids. The CDR3 sequence: CASSQVGWPGGYTF. The DNA of the CDR3 is TGTGCCAGTAGTCAAGTAGGGTGGCCCGGCGGCTACACCTTC.

The chain links TRBV25-1 to TRBJ2-1; no reliable D call. The V end was cut by 4 bases, the J end by 6 bases, with 7 bases between. From germline, CDR1 is MGHDK and CDR2 SYGVNS. There are 12 residues in the CDR3. The CDR3 DNA follows: TGTGCCAGCAGTGGCAACCCCAATGAGCAGTTCTTC. It codes for CASSGNPNEQFF.

This clone appeared a few times. This sequence joins TRBV7-6 and TRBJ2-1, with TRBD2 as a possible D gene (6 bases). Germline CDR1 and CDR2: SGHVS and FNYEAQ. V lost 2 bases, J lost 3 bases, and 20 bases lay in between. There are 18 residues in the CDR3. CDR3: CASSLKIGAGFLYNEQFF. The CDR3 bases are TGTGCCAGCAGCTTAAAAATCGGGGCGGGATTCCTCTACAATGAGCAGTTCTTC.

The rearrangement uses TRBV29-1 and TRBJ2-7; D gene ambiguous. This CDR3 comprises 12 residues. From germline, CDR1 is SQVTM and CDR2 ANQGSEA. Between the trimmed V and J ends, which lost 1 base and 6 bases, there was a span of 10 bases. The CDR3: CSVEVRSTEQYF. The CDR3, as DNA: TGCAGCGTTGAAGTTCGGAGTACCGAGCAGTACTTC.

The chain employs TRBV4-1 and TRBJ1-4; 11 nucleotides align to TRBD1. This CDR3 comprises 17 residues. J lost 2 bases, V lost 4 bases, and 6 bases had no gene match. Germline V lookup: CDR1 MGHRA, CDR2 YSYEKL. The CDR3 sequence is CASSRPGQGATNEKLFF. The CDR3 coding sequence is TGCGCCAGCAGCCGACCTGGACAGGGGGCGACTAATGAAAAACTGTTTTTT.

J is TRBJ1-2 and V is TRBV6-1; perhaps TRBD1 as D (6 bases). CDR1 MNHNS and CDR2 SASEGT come from the germline V gene. Trimming removed 0 bases from V and 8 bases from J, with 13 bases in between. This CDR3 has 14 amino acids. The CDR3 sequence: CASSEAQGHEGYTF. DNA of the CDR3: TGTGCCAGCAGTGAAGCACAGGGCCATGAGGGCTACACCTTC.

J is TRBJ2-1 and V is TRBV7-3; tentative D call: TRBD1 (5 bases). V was trimmed by 2 bases and J by 4 bases, leaving 15 bases between them. CDR3 size: 16 residues. CDR1 is SGHTA and CDR2 is FQGTGA in the germline V gene. CDR3: CASSLGGRVRYNEQFF. In DNA form, the CDR3 reads TGTGCCAGCAGCTTAGGTGGCAGGGTGCGGTACAATGAGCAGTTCTTC.

The gene calls are TRBV18 and TRBJ2-7, with a tentative D call TRBD1 (6 bases). Between the trimmed V and J ends, which lost 2 bases and 2 bases, there was a span of 10 bases. Germline V CDR1 and CDR2: KGHSH, LQKENI. CDR3 size: 14 residues. The CDR3 loop reads CASSPGGQAYEQYF. The CDR3 DNA reads as TGTGCCAGCTCACCAGGGGGACAAGCCTACGAGCAGTACTTC.

The chain is built from TRBV18 and TRBJ1-1, with D possibly being TRBD1 (5 bases). CDR3 length equals 14 residues. V gave up 3 bases and J gave up 4 bases, with 12 bases separating them. Looked up from germline, CDR1 is KGHSH and CDR2 is LQKENI. The chain's CDR3 is CASSPTGGATEAFF. The CDR3 DNA reads as TGTGCCAGCTCACCGACGGGGGGAGCCACTGAAGCTTTCTTT. Supplemented by reference TRBV18 and TRBJ1-1, the full variable domain reads NAGVMQNPRHLVRRRGQEARLRCSPMKGHSHVYWYRQLPEEGLKFMVYLQKENIIDESGMPKERFSAEFPKEGPSILRIQQVVRGDSAAYFCASSPTGGATEAFFGQGTRLTVV.